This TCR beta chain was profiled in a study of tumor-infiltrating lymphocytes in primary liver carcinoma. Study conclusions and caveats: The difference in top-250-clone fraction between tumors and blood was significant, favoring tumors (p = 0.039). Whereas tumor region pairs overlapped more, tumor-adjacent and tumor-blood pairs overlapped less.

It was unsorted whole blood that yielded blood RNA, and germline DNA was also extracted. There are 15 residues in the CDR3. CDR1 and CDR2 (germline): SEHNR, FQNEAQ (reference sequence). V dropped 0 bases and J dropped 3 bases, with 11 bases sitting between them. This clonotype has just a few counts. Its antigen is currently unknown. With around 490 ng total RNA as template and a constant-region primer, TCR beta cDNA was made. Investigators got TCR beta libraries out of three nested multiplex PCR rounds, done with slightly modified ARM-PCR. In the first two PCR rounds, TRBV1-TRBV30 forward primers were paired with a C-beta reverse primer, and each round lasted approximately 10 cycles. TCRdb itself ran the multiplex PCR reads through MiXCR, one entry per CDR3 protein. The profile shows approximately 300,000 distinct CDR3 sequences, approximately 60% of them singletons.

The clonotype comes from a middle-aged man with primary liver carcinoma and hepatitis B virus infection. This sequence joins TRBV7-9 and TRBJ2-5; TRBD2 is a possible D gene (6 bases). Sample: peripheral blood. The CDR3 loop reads CASSLASWGEETQYF. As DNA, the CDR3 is TGTGCCAGCAGCTTAGCGTCCTGGGGGGAAGAGACCCAGTACTTC. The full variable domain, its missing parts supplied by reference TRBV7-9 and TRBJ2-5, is DTGVSQNPRHKITKRGQNVTFRCDPISEHNRLYWYRQTLGQGPEFLTYFQNEAQLEKSRLLSDRFSAERPKGSFSTLEIQRTEQGDSAMYLCASSLASWGEETQYFGPGTRLLVL.